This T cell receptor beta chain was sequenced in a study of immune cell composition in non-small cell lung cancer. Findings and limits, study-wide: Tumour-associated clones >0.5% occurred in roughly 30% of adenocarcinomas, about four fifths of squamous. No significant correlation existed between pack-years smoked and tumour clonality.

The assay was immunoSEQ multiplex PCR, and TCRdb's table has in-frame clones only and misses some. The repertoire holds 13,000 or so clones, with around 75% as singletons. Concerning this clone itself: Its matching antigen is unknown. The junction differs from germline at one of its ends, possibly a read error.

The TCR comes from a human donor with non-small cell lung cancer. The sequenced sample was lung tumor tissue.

CDR3 in amino acids: CASSLALGQTNTEAFF. In nucleotides, the CDR3 is TGTGCCAGCAGCCTAGCTCTTGGACAGACGAACACTGAAGCTTTCTTT. The genes are TRBV7-2 and TRBJ1-1, with D maybe TRBD1 (6 bases). Germline V gene lookup returns CDR1 SGHTA and CDR2 FQGNSA. This CDR3 has 16 residues.